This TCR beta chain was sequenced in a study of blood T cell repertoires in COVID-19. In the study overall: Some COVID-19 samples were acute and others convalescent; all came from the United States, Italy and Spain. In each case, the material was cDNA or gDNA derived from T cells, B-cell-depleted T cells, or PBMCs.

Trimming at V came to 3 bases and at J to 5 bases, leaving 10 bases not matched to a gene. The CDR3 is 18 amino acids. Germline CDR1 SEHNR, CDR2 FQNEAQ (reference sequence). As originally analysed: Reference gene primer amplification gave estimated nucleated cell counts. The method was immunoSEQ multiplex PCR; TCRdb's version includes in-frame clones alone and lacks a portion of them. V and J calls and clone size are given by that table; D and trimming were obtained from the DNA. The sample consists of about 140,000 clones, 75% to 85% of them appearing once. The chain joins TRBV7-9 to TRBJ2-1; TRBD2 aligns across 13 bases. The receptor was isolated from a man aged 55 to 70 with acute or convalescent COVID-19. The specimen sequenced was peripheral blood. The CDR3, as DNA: TGTGCCAGCAGCTTCGGACTAGCGGGAGAGGTGTTTGACAATGAGCAGTTCTTC. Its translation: CASSFGLAGEVFDNEQFF.